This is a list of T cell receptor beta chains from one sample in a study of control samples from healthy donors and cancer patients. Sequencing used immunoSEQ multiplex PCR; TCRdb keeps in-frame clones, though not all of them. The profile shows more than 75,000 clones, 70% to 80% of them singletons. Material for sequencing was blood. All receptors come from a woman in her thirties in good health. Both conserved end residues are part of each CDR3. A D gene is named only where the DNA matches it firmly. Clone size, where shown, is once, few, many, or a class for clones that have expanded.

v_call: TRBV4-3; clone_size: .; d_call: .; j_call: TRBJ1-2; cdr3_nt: TGCGCCAGCAGCCAAGATGGCGGAGTTTATGGCTACACCTTC; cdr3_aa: CASSQDGGVYGYTF
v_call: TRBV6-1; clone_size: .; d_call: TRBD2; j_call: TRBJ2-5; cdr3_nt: TGTGCCAGCAGTGAATCGGGGGGGGGCCTGGAGACCCAGTACTTC; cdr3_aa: CASSESGGGLETQYF
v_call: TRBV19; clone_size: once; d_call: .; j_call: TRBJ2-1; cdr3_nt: TGTGCCAGTAGTAGAATTCCAGGGACGGCCGGGTCCTACAATGAGCAGTTCTTC; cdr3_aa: CASSRIPGTAGSYNEQFF
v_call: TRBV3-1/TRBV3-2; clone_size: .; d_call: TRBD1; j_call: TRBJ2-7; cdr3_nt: TGTGCCAGCAGCCAAGATCGCGCAGGGGGCTACGAGCAGTACTTC; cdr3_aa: CASSQDRAGGYEQYF
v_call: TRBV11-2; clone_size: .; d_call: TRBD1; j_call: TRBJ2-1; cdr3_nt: TGTGCCAGCAGCCTCGACAGGGTACAGGAGCAGTTCTTC; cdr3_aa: CASSLDRVQEQFF
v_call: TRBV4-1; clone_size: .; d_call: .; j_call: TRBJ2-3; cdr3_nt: TGCGCCAGCAGCCAAGATGAGGGGCTGAACACAGATACGCAGTATTTT; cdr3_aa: CASSQDEGLNTDTQYF
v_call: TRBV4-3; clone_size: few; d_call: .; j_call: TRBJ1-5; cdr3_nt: TGCGCCAGCAGCCCAAAAGGGGACTCCAATCAGCCCCAGCATTTT; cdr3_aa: CASSPKGDSNQPQHF
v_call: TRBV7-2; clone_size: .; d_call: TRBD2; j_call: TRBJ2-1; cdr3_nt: TGTGCCAGCAGTTTTCTCTCTAGCGGGGGTTTCTCCTACAATGAGCAGTTCTTC; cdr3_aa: CASSFLSSGGFSYNEQFF
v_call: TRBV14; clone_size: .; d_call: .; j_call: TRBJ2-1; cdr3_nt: TGTGCCAGCAGCCAAGGGTCTAGGGGCTTCAATGAGCAGTTCTTC; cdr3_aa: CASSQGSRGFNEQFF
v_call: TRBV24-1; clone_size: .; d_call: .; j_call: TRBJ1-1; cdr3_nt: TGTGCCACCAAAAATTGGCAGTCTACTGAAGCTTTCTTT; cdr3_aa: CATKNWQSTEAFF
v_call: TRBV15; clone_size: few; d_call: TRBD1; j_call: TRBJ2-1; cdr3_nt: TGTGCCACCAGCAGAAACGACAGGGTCTCGCTGTTCTTC; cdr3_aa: CATSRNDRVSLFF
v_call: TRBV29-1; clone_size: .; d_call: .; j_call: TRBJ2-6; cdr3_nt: TGCAGCGTTTTTGATGGCTCTGGGGCCAACGTCCTGACTTTC; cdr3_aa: CSVFDGSGANVLTF
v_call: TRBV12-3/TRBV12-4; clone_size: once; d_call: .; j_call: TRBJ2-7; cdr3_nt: TGTGCCAGCAGTTTCCCCAGCCTCTACGAGCAGTACTTC; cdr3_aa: CASSFPSLYEQYF
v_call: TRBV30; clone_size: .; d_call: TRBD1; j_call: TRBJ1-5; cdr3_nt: TGTGCCTGGTCAGGGGGCATCAATCAGCCCCAGCATTTT; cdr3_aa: CAWSGGINQPQHF
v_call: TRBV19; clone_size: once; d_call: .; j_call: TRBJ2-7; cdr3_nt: TGTGCCAGTAGTAGAACAGGAGCCTACGAGCAGTACTTC; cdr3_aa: CASSRTGAYEQYF
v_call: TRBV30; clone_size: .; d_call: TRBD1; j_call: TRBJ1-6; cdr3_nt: TGTGCCTGGAGTAGGACAGGGGACTTCTATAATTCACCCCTCCACTTT; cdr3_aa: CAWSRTGDFYNSPLHF